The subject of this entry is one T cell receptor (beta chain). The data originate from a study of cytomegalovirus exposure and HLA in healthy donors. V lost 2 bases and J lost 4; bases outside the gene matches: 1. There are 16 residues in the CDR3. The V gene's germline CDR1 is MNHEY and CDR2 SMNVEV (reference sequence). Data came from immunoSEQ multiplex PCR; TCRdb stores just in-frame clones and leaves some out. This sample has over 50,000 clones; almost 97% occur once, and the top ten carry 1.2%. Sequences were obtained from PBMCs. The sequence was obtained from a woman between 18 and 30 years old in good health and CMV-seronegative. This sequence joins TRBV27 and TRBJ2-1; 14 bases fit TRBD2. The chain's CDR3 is CASSLGLAGGYNEQFF. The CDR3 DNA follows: TGTGCCAGCAGTTTAGGACTAGCGGGGGGATACAATGAGCAGTTCTTC.